What follows are 8 T cell receptor beta chains derived from one specimen sequenced in a study of shared clonotypes between healthy human individuals. Using immunoSEQ multiplex PCR, the repertoire was profiled, and TCRdb retains in-frame clones only, with some absent. In the table there are about 490,000 clones, around 73% of which are singletons. Specimen: PBMCs. The origin of the receptors is a woman in her 40s in good health. Some clones in this sample may be carry-over from other donors' samples.

The chain links TRBV2 to TRBJ1-5; D is possibly TRBD1 (5 bases). The length of the CDR3 is 14 residues. The V and J ends lost 7 bases and 5 bases respectively, with 15 bases between them. Germline V gene sequence: CDR1 SNHLY, CDR2 FYNNEI. CDR3 DNA: TGTGCCAGCACCCCCGGAGGGGCTCATCAGCCCCAGCATTTT. It is translated as CASTPGGAHQPQHF.

The V and J genes are TRBV4-1 and TRBJ2-7, with 7 bases matching TRBD2. The CDR3 extends over 15 amino acids. Germline loops: CDR1 MGHRA, CDR2 YSYEKL. V trimming: 3 bases; J trimming: 3 bases; junction bases outside the gene matches: 8. For the CDR3, the DNA is TGCGCCAGCAGCCATGGAGGGAGGGGCGACTACGAGCAGTACTTC. Its translation is CASSHGGRGDYEQYF.

This clone has only a few counts. Other DNA sequences from this sample encode an identical CDR3 as well. The rearrangement joins TRBV5-1 to TRBJ1-1; 7 nucleotides match TRBD1. CDR1 SGHRS and CDR2 YFSETQ come from the germline V gene. V lost 2 bases and J lost 1; bases outside the gene matches: 2. The CDR3 runs 14 residues. CDR3: CASSLGQANTEAFF. CDR3 DNA sequence: TGCGCCAGCAGCTTAGGACAGGCGAACACTGAAGCTTTCTTT. Based on the CDR3 plus reference TRBV5-1 and TRBJ1-1, the full variable domain is KAGVTQTPRYLIKTRGQQVTLSCSPISGHRSVSWYQQTPGQGLQFLFEYFSETQRNKGNFPGRFSGRQFSNSRSEMNVSTLELGDSALYLCASSLGQANTEAFFGQGTRLTVV.

This clone was detected only once. V is TRBV2 and J is TRBJ1-2; D ambiguous. V was clipped by 6 bases and J by 3 bases, with 8 bases between them. Germline assignment: CDR1 SNHLY and CDR2 FYNNEI. The CDR3 runs 12 residues. The CDR3 bases are TGTGCCAGCAGGGAGGCAGACTATGGCTACACCTTC. It translates to CASREADYGYTF.

About this clone: Since a far larger clone is one base different, this is likely a read error. This chain links TRBV27 with TRBJ1-2, with 12 bases matching TRBD1. The V gene's germline CDR1 is MNHEY and CDR2 SMNVEV (reference sequence). The CDR3 contains 16 residues. The CDR3 nucleotides read TGTGCCGGCAGTTTGGGGACAGGGGGCGCAGTAGGGGGCTACACCTTC. Its protein is CAGSLGTGGAVGGYTF.

This chain links TRBV30 with TRBJ1-1, with D possibly being TRBD1 (6 bases). Germline CDR1 and CDR2: GTSNPN and SVGIG (reference sequence). V shed 2 bases and J shed 1 base, with 11 bases lying between them. The CDR3 covers 14 residues. As DNA, the CDR3 is TGTGCCTGGAGTCCGGACAGATCGAACACTGAAGCTTTCTTT. Residues: CAWSPDRSNTEAFF.

V is TRBV19 and J is TRBJ1-1; TRBD1 aligns across 7 bases. The junction had 17 bases not matched to a gene; V was cut back by 1 base and J by 0 bases. The CDR3 contains 20 residues. Germline-derived CDR1 and CDR2 are LNHDA and SQIVND (reference sequence). The CDR3 coding sequence is TGTGCCAGTAGTATAGCCACGACAGGAGGGGGCCCTTTGTTGAACACTGAAGCTTTCTTT. This codes for CASSIATTGGGPLLNTEAFF.

This rearrangement joins TRBV5-1 to TRBJ2-7; D may match TRBD1 or TRBD2 (7 bases each). The germline V and J ends were trimmed by 4 bases and 4 bases, with 15 bases remaining between them. The CDR3 sequence is 14 residues long. CDR1 is SGHRS, CDR2 YFSETQ, per germline. CDR3 sequence: CASSTRGGQYEQYF. CDR3 sequence (DNA): TGCGCCAGCAGCACCAGGGGGGGGCAGTACGAGCAGTACTTC.